This T cell receptor (beta chain) was documented in a study of tumor-infiltrating lymphocytes in primary liver carcinoma. At the level of the study: About 3.65 to 7.13 million productive TCRbeta reads were obtained from the samples, with similar numbers across tissue types.

In its sample, this clonotype was seen once. Germline is not matched at one junction end, which may reflect a read error. A constant-region primer primed TCR beta cDNA synthesis from 450 to 550 ng of total RNA. Library construction for TCR beta comprised three nested multiplex PCR rounds performed with slightly modified ARM-PCR. Primers for the first two PCR rounds were TRBV1-TRBV30 forward primers and a C-beta reverse primer (10 cycles per round). TCRdb re-analysed the multiplex PCR reads in MiXCR, keeping a single row per CDR3 protein. This sample yields about 120,000 distinct CDR3 sequences, of which approximately 68% are seen a single time; over 8% belongs to the top ten. The germline V gene encodes CDR1 SGHRS and CDR2 YFSETQ. The CDR3 has 13 amino acids. The study co-extracted DNA and RNA from roughly 20-30 mg of unsorted bulk tissue.

This TCR came from a woman aged 55-70 years with primary liver carcinoma and hepatitis B virus infection. The sequenced sample was tumor-adjacent normal liver tissue. The chain links TRBV5-1 to TRBJ1-1; D is possibly TRBD1 (5 bases). This chain's CDR3 is CVSSPGRDTEAFF. The CDR3 DNA follows: TGCGTCAGCAGCCCAGGGAGAGACACTGAAGCTTTCTTT.